This paragraph reports one T cell receptor (beta chain). The data originate from a study of T cell responses to AZD1222 COVID-19 vaccine. TCRdb keeps only in-frame clones here, not all; method: immunoSEQ multiplex PCR. Of some 120,000 clones listed, 70% to 90% are singletons. The germline gives CDR1 PRHDT, CDR2 FYEKMQ (reference sequence). The CDR3 totals 16 residues. V dropped 5 bases and J dropped 0 bases, with 13 bases sitting between them. Sequenced here: peripheral blood, sampled on day 0 of AZD1222 vaccination. This chain links TRBV13 with TRBJ1-4; D is uncertain. The sequence derives from an adult in good health. This chain's CDR3 is CASSVSGGTTNEKLFF. CDR3 sequence (DNA): TGTGCCAGCAGCGTGAGCGGCGGTACAACTAATGAAAAACTGTTTTTT.